The 18 T cell receptor beta chains below were found in one sample sequenced in a study of vaccination effects on CD4 cells after COVID-19. ViraFEST expansion of antigen-specific CD4+ T cells with viral peptide pools preceded sequencing. Following culture for roughly 10 days, CD4+ T cells were isolated. The cohort was immunized with two doses of either the BNT162b2 or mRNA-1273 vaccine. Method: immunoSEQ multiplex PCR; TCRdb's copy keeps in-frame clones and lacks some. The table records around 15,000 clones, about 77% of them present only once. No antigen has been identified for these receptors. This material consisted of CD4+ T cells from PBMCs cultured with HCoV-NL63 spike peptides, taken after COVID-19 vaccination. The receptors derive from a human donor who received a COVID-19 vaccine.

Concerning this clone: Compared with germline, one end of the junction differs, possibly owing to a read error. This chain uses TRBV28 with TRBJ2-7; perhaps D is TRBD1 or TRBD2 (5 bases each). Germline CDR1 reads MDHEN; CDR2 reads SYDVKM. CDR3 length: 14 residues. The DNA of the CDR3 is TGTGCCAGCAGTTCAGACCCGCGGCCGGGACGTTTCGGCTTC. The encoded protein is CASSSDPRPGRFGF.

The chain combines TRBV3-1 (or the pseudogene TRBV3-2) with TRBJ1-2; possibly TRBD1 for D (6 bases). Trimming took 2 bases from V and 7 from J, leaving 17 bases between them. Germline CDR1 LGHDT, CDR2 YNNKEL (reference sequence). The CDR3 sequence is 15 residues long. CDR3 sequence reads: CASSQSLGGAVGYTF. The CDR3, as DNA: TGTGCCAGCAGCCAATCCCTGGGGGGGGCGGTTGGCTACACCTTC.

This chain's CDR3 is CASNRELQETQYF. The CDR3 nucleotides are TGTGCCAGCAACAGGGAACTCCAAGAGACCCAGTACTTC. The chain uses TRBV9 and TRBJ2-5; the D gene is possibly TRBD1 (6 bases). Trimming pared 6 bases from V and 1 base from J, leaving 10 bases between. The CDR3 spans 13 residues. Germline V gene lookup returns CDR1 SGDLS and CDR2 YYNGEE. Complete variable domain (other parts from reference TRBV9 and TRBJ2-5): DSGVTQTPKHLITATGQRVTLRCSPRSGDLSVYWYQQSLDQGLQFLIQYYNGEERAKGNILERFSAQQFPDLHSELNLSSLELGDSALYFCASNRELQETQYFGPGTRLLVL.

There are a few counts of this clone. J is TRBJ1-6 and V is TRBV27; no reliable D call. The CDR3 length is 14 residues. Deletions cut 2 bases from V and 6 bases from J, with 8 bases between. In germline, CDR1 is MNHEY, CDR2 SMNVEV (reference sequence). This CDR3 reads CASSLGPINSPLHF. The CDR3 DNA reads TGTGCCAGCAGTTTAGGGCCGATTAATTCACCCCTCCACTTT.

This sequence joins TRBV6-5 and TRBJ2-7; TRBD2 matches at 15 bases. In germline, CDR1 is MNHEY, CDR2 SVGAGI. Unmatched junction bases numbered 3, after V lost 8 bases and J lost 1 base. The CDR3 length is 15 residues. The CDR3 protein is CASRTSGGASYEQYF. The CDR3 coding sequence is TGTGCCAGCCGGACTAGCGGGGGGGCGTCCTACGAGCAGTACTTC.

The CDR3, as DNA: TGTGCCAGCAGCGTCTGGACATCGGAGACCCAGTACTTC. This sequence encodes CASSVWTSETQYF. The chain couples TRBV7-3 to TRBJ2-5; D may be TRBD1 (5 bases). The CDR3 sequence is 13 residues long. Germline CDR1 is SGHTA and CDR2 is FQGTGA. Trimming cost V 5 bases and J 5 bases, with 12 bases left between them.

Judged by abundance, this clone is large (0.1 to 1%). The rearrangement uses TRBV3-1 (or the pseudogene TRBV3-2) and TRBJ2-5, with TRBD2 as a possible D gene (5 bases). Between the trimmed V and J ends, which lost 3 bases and 5 bases, there was a span of 19 bases. CDR3 length: 16 residues. CDR1 and CDR2 from the germline V gene are LGHDT and YNNKEL (reference sequence). DNA of the CDR3: TGTGCCAGCAGCCAGGGGTCTAATCGGGAACGGGAGACCCAGTACTTC. It encodes CASSQGSNRERETQYF.

The rearrangement links TRBV2 to TRBJ1-2, with D possibly TRBD1 on 6 matching bases. The V end was cut by 3 bases, the J end by 4 bases, with 9 bases between. The CDR3 covers 13 residues. In germline, CDR1 is SNHLY, CDR2 FYNNEI. The CDR3 DNA reads as TGTGCCAGCAGTGACAGGGGCGTCTATGGCTACACCTTC. It specifies CASSDRGVYGYTF.

The V call is TRBV5-6, the J call TRBJ2-7; D gene ambiguous. This CDR3 is 12 amino acids long. Trimming took off 4 bases at V and 0 bases at J, with 5 bases between the two ends. Germline CDR1 is SGHDT and CDR2 is YYEEEE. The CDR3 DNA is TGTGCCAGCAGCCAAAGCTCCTACGAGCAGTACTTC. Amino acid sequence: CASSQSSYEQYF.

This chain joins TRBV6-5 and TRBJ2-7, with 7 bases identical to TRBD1. This CDR3 region has 14 residues. Looked up from germline, CDR1 is MNHEY and CDR2 is SVGAGI. V gave up 7 bases and J gave up 3 bases; unmatched junction bases: 9. The CDR3 here is CASKRGTDNYEQYF. DNA for the CDR3: TGTGCCAGCAAAAGGGGGACAGATAACTACGAGCAGTACTTC.

The chain links TRBV9 to TRBJ1-2; no clear D. The CDR3 extends over 15 amino acids. With 0 bases removed from V and 3 bases from J, the gap between germline ends came to 12 bases. Looked up from germline, CDR1 is SGDLS and CDR2 is YYNGEE. CDR3 sequence reads: CASSVDGGPYYGYTF. CDR3 DNA: TGTGCCAGCAGCGTAGATGGAGGGCCCTACTATGGCTACACCTTC.

The chain joins TRBV5-1 to TRBJ1-3; a weak D match, TRBD1 (5 bases). Trimming left V 7 bases short and J 4 bases short, with 18 bases between. This CDR3 comprises 15 residues. The germline V gene has CDR1 SGHRS and CDR2 YFSETQ. Written as DNA, the CDR3 is TGCGCCAGCTCAGTAGGCCCGGGGGAAGGAAACACCATATATTTT. Translated: CASSVGPGEGNTIYF.

The chain carries TRBV7-2 and TRBJ2-2; no clear D gene. Between the trimmed V and J ends, which lost 1 base and 8 bases, there was a span of 14 bases. From germline, CDR1 is SGHTA and CDR2 FQGNSA. The CDR3 covers 15 residues. The CDR3 DNA reads as TGTGCCAGCAGCTTAGGGCCCTGGGTGTCGGGGGAGCTGTTTTTT. It specifies CASSLGPWVSGELFF.

V is TRBV30 and J is TRBJ1-2, with D unclear. The CDR3 spans 12 residues. Deletions cut 3 bases from V and 3 bases from J, with 8 bases between. Looked up from germline, CDR1 is GTSNPN and CDR2 is SVGIG (reference sequence). The CDR3 nucleotides are TGTGCCTGGAGAAAGGGATACTATGGCTACACCTTC. As protein: CAWRKGYYGYTF.

This chain joins TRBV6-5 and TRBJ1-1; no definite D call. V was pared by 6 bases and J by 0 bases, with 11 bases between. The CDR3 spans 14 residues. Germline assignment: CDR1 MNHEY and CDR2 SVGAGI. The CDR3 DNA is TGTGCCAGCAGGCCTACAACGATGAACACTGAAGCTTTCTTT. Translating it yields CASRPTTMNTEAFF.

CDR3 coding DNA: TGTGCCAGCAGGGGCATGACAGTATACTATGGCTACACCTTC. The encoded protein is CASRGMTVYYGYTF. This chain links TRBV6-5 with TRBJ1-2; D is perhaps TRBD1 (5 bases). Germline CDR1 is MNHEY and CDR2 is SVGAGI. This CDR3 spans 14 amino acids. V lost 6 bases and J lost 3, with 14 bases in between.

The CDR3 spells CASIGQANYGYTF. The DNA for the CDR3 is TGTGCCAGTATTGGACAGGCTAACTATGGCTACACCTTC. The chain carries TRBV19 and TRBJ1-2; 7 nucleotides match TRBD1. Germline trimming cut 7 bases from V and 0 bases from J; bases unmatched to any gene: 2. Germline assignment: CDR1 LNHDA and CDR2 SQIVND (reference sequence). This CDR3 contains 13 residues.

The rearrangement joins TRBV4-2 to TRBJ1-6; D gene uncertain. Germline V gene data show CDR1 as LGHNA and CDR2 as YNFKEQ. Trimming took off 5 bases at V and 0 bases at J, with 17 bases between the two ends. There are 18 residues in the CDR3. DNA of the CDR3: TGTGCCAGCAGCGGGAGAGGTTTGATCTCCTCCTATAATTCACCCCTCCACTTT. It specifies CASSGRGLISSYNSPLHF.